A single sample gave rise to the 25 T cell receptor beta chains below, sequenced in a study of response to subunit inactivated influenza vaccine. MiXCR, run by TCRdb on the RT-PCR reads, gives a single entry per CDR3 protein. The table records about 700,000 distinct CDR3 sequences, roughly 13% of them present only once. Sequenced here: PBMCs from blood, sampled 14 days before vaccination. The receptor source for this set is a man between 50 and 59 years old who received an inactivated influenza vaccine.

This clonotype has ten or more counts. This chain uses TRBV4-1 with TRBJ1-3; unclear D gene. Trimming took 0 bases from V and 0 from J, leaving 6 bases between them. The CDR3 consists of 15 residues. In germline, CDR1 is MGHRA, CDR2 YSYEKL. The CDR3 DNA reads TGCGCCAGCAGCCAAGACGGTAACTCTGGAAACACCATATATTTT. Translating gives CASSQDGNSGNTIYF.

The chain employs TRBV6-1 and TRBJ2-7; D is possibly TRBD2 (5 bases). V was trimmed by 5 bases and J by 3 bases, leaving 11 bases between them. CDR1 and CDR2 from the germline V gene are MNHNS and SASEGT. This CDR3 is built from 13 residues. The CDR3 loop is CASSTPGSYEQYF. The CDR3 bases are TGTGCCAGCAGTACCCCGGGGAGCTACGAGCAGTACTTC.

This clonotype was recorded at least ten times. CDR3 region: CASSQDLRGGFGYGYTF. Here the CDR3 DNA reads TGCGCCAGCAGCCAAGATCTCCGTGGGGGTTTTGGCTATGGCTACACCTTC. The chain carries TRBV4-3 and TRBJ1-2; D perhaps matches TRBD1 (5 bases). Germline V gene sequence: CDR1 LGHNA, CDR2 YSLEER. The CDR3 covers 17 residues. Between the trimmed V and J ends, which lost 0 bases and 4 bases, there was a span of 18 bases.

This clonotype was counted a few times. V and J are TRBV20-1 and TRBJ2-7; TRBD1 agrees at 9 bases. Germline V gene data show CDR1 as DFQATT and CDR2 as SNEGSKA (reference sequence). V lost 1 base to trimming and J lost 3 bases; unmatched junction nucleotides: 10. The CDR3 has 16 amino acids. CDR3 residues: CSARGALGQGSYEQYF. The CDR3 nucleotides are TGCAGTGCTAGAGGGGCCCTGGGACAGGGCAGCTACGAGCAGTACTTC.

The chain joins TRBV7-2 to TRBJ2-3; tentatively, D is TRBD1 or TRBD2 (5 bases each). Per germline, CDR1 SGHTA and CDR2 FQGNSA. V shed 10 bases and J shed 1 base, with 15 bases lying between them. The CDR3 totals 14 residues. The chain's CDR3 is CATRDGPRTDTQYF. CDR3 bases: TGTGCCACCAGGGACGGTCCTCGCACAGATACGCAGTATTTT.

The gene calls are TRBV6-1 and TRBJ2-5; 15 nucleotides agree with TRBD2. This CDR3 is built from 16 residues. V was clipped by 6 bases and J by 7 bases; unmatched bases: 9. Looked up from germline, CDR1 is MNHNS and CDR2 is SASEGT. The CDR3 region has the DNA TGTGCCAGCAGCCTCCAGCCGGGACTAGCGGGGGGGACCCAGTACTTC. Translating it yields CASSLQPGLAGGTQYF.

This clonotype was observed a handful of times. The V call is TRBV29-1, the J call TRBJ2-3; 7 bases fit TRBD2. Unmatched junction bases numbered 13, after V lost 4 bases and J lost 6 bases. The CDR3 extends over 15 amino acids. Germline CDR1 is SQVTM and CDR2 is ANQGSEA. This CDR3 is CSVGLADSPRDTQYF. Here the CDR3 DNA reads TGCAGCGTTGGGCTAGCGGATTCCCCCCGCGATACGCAGTATTTT.

Only a few counts were recorded for this clonotype. The chain recombines TRBV5-1 with TRBJ2-1; perhaps TRBD2 as D (6 bases). The ends were cut back, 6 bases at V and 6 bases at J, with 16 bases in the middle. The CDR3 extends over 14 amino acids. Germline values: CDR1 SGHRS, CDR2 YFSETQ. CDR3 sequence: CASKFLATGNEQFF. CDR3 sequence (DNA): TGCGCCAGCAAGTTTCTAGCGACCGGCAATGAGCAGTTCTTC.

This clonotype has just one count. The V gene is TRBV7-9, the J gene TRBJ2-1; unclear D gene. The CDR3 sequence is 12 residues long. Per germline, CDR1 SEHNR and CDR2 FQNEAQ (reference sequence). The V gene lost 5 bases and the J gene lost 8 bases, with 10 bases spanning the gap. The CDR3 loop reads CASSAQRYEQFF. The CDR3 DNA sequence: TGTGCCAGCAGCGCTCAGCGCTATGAGCAGTTCTTC. Full variable domain (remainder filled in from reference TRBV7-9 and TRBJ2-1): DTGVSQNPRHKITKRGQNVTFRCDPISEHNRLYWYRQTLGQGPEFLTYFQNEAQLEKSRLLSDRFSAERPKGSFSTLEIQRTEQGDSAMYLCASSAQRYEQFFGPGTRLTVL.

This clonotype was counted a few times. The chain combines TRBV24-1 with TRBJ2-4, with 8 nucleotides matching TRBD2. There are 16 residues in the CDR3. Germline lookup yields CDR1 KGHDR and CDR2 SFDVKD. With 4 bases clipped from V and 0 bases from J, the junction kept 4 bases outside the gene matches. CDR3 DNA: TGTGCCACCAGTGACGCCGCGGGAGGAGCCAAAAACATTCAGTACTTC. This translates into CATSDAAGGAKNIQYF.

This clonotype has a handful of counts. This chain joins TRBV2 and TRBJ2-1; 10 bases are shared with TRBD2. Trimming took 10 bases from V and 2 from J; bases not matched to a gene: 2. The CDR3 has 13 residues. Germline CDR1 is SNHLY and CDR2 is FYNNEI. CDR3 bases: TGTGCCATCGGACTAGCGGCCTACAATGAGCAGTTCTTC. Protein sequence: CAIGLAAYNEQFF.

This clonotype was counted at least ten times. This rearrangement joins TRBV28 to TRBJ1-5, with D perhaps TRBD1 (6 bases). The germline V and J ends were trimmed by 5 bases and 3 bases, with 17 bases remaining between them. Germline CDR1 is MDHEN and CDR2 is SYDVKM. This CDR3 contains 16 residues. The CDR3 sequence is CASSPLKQGYNQPQHF. CDR3 nucleotide sequence: TGTGCCAGCAGTCCCTTGAAACAGGGTTACAATCAGCCCCAGCATTTT.

The table lists this clonotype with many counts. The chain has TRBV12-3 or TRBV12-4 and TRBJ1-1; D is undetermined. The CDR3 length is 12 residues. V dropped 6 bases and J dropped 1 base, with 6 bases sitting between them. The CDR3 spells CASSGWNTEAFF. CDR3 DNA sequence: TGTGCCAGCAGCGGATGGAACACTGAAGCTTTCTTT.

In its sample, this clonotype was seen a few times. The gene calls are TRBV5-1 and TRBJ2-3, with D perhaps TRBD1 (5 bases). The CDR3 is 15 amino acids. CDR1 is SGHRS, CDR2 YFSETQ, per germline. V was trimmed by 5 bases and J by 0 bases, leaving 13 bases between them. The CDR3 sequence is CASRSQGTSTDTQYF. CDR3 coding DNA: TGCGCCAGCAGATCGCAGGGTACTAGCACAGATACGCAGTATTTT.

CDR3 nucleotide sequence: TGTGCCAGCAGTCTCCAGGACTCTGGAAACACCATATATTTT. Protein sequence: CASSLQDSGNTIYF. The rearrangement uses TRBV12-3 or TRBV12-4 and TRBJ1-3; D is unclear. With 5 bases removed from V and 0 bases from J, the gap between germline ends came to 8 bases. The CDR3 runs to 14 residues.

This clonotype appeared a few times. V and J are TRBV2 and TRBJ2-6, with D unresolved. V lost 8 bases, J lost 2 bases, and 10 bases lay in between. This CDR3 has 14 residues. The germline V gene has CDR1 SNHLY and CDR2 FYNNEI. The CDR3 nucleotides are TGTGCCAGCGTCGTCATTCCTGGGGCCAACGTCCTGACTTTC. Its protein product is CASVVIPGANVLTF. The variable domain in full, with the rest retrieved from reference TRBV2 and TRBJ2-6, is EPEVTQTPSHQVTQMGQEVILRCVPISNHLYFYWYRQILGQKVEFLVSFYNNEISEKSEIFDDQFSVERPDGSNFTLKIRSTKLEDSAMYFCASVVIPGANVLTFGAGSRLTVL.

This chain connects TRBV5-4 to TRBJ1-1; D gene uncertain. The ends were cut back, 7 bases at V and 3 bases at J, with 10 bases in the middle. CDR3 length equals 12 residues. Per the germline V gene, CDR1 is SGHNT and CDR2 is YYREEE (reference sequence). In DNA form, the CDR3 reads TGTGCCAGCCACCGCCCGGACACTGAAGCTTTCTTT. It translates to CASHRPDTEAFF.

The chain couples TRBV21-1 to TRBJ2-1; the D segment call TRBD2 is taken from the table without a DNA check. TRBV21-1 is a pseudogene. CDR3 size: 17 residues. The CDR3, as DNA: TGTGCCAGCAGCACCCCGGTGGTAGCGGGAACCTACAATGAGCAGTTCTTC. Amino acid sequence: CASSTPVVAGTYNEQFF.

In this sample, this clonotype turned up a few times. This sequence joins TRBV29-1 and TRBJ2-7; 7 bases map to TRBD1. Germline V gene sequence: CDR1 SQVTM, CDR2 ANQGSEA. V was clipped by 6 bases and J by 2 bases; unmatched bases: 7. The CDR3 has 13 residues. CDR3 protein: CSVGGQRTYEQYF. The CDR3 bases are TGCAGCGTAGGGGGACAGCGAACCTACGAGCAGTACTTC.

This clonotype appeared a few times. The chain links TRBV27 to TRBJ2-7; 7 nucleotides agree with TRBD1. CDR3 size: 13 residues. The junction had 2 bases not matched to a gene; V was cut back by 3 bases and J by 3 bases. Germline CDR1 and CDR2: MNHEY and SMNVEV (reference sequence). In DNA, the CDR3 is TGTGCCAGCAGTTTTTACAGGGGCTACGAGCAGTACTTC. This codes for CASSFYRGYEQYF.

The chain links TRBV20-1 to TRBJ2-7, with D uncertain. The V end was cut by 7 bases, the J end by 7 bases, with 26 bases between. The germline V gene has CDR1 DFQATT and CDR2 SNEGSKA (reference sequence). CDR3 length: 15 amino acids. CDR3 protein: CSVNLLTRTLYEQYF. As DNA, the CDR3 is TGCAGTGTTAACCTACTTACCCGGACCCTTTATGAGCAGTACTTC.

The V and J genes are TRBV5-1 and TRBJ1-2; the D is unclear. Deletions cut 1 base from V and 7 bases from J, with 14 bases between. Germline CDR1 reads SGHRS; CDR2 reads YFSETQ. The CDR3 length is 14 residues. CDR3 nucleotide sequence: TGCGCCAGCAGCTTGAATGTGGCAGTCCCTGGCTACACCTTC. Protein product: CASSLNVAVPGYTF.

The sample holds many counts of this clonotype. V is TRBV7-9 and J is TRBJ1-2; no firm D call. V shed 5 bases and J shed 5 bases, with 12 bases lying between them. Germline V CDR1 and CDR2: SEHNR, FQNEAQ (reference sequence). The CDR3 extends over 13 amino acids. For the CDR3, the DNA is TGTGCCAGCAGCCTACCTACAGCATATGGCTACACCTTC. This gives the protein CASSLPTAYGYTF.

The J gene is TRBJ2-1, the V gene TRBV5-1; 13 bases fit TRBD2. Germline V lookup: CDR1 SGHRS, CDR2 YFSETQ. CDR3 size: 15 residues. The trim removed 2 bases at V and 6 bases at J, leaving 2 bases unmatched. CDR3 region: CASSFTSGRANEQFF. For the CDR3, the DNA is TGCGCCAGCAGCTTCACTAGCGGGAGGGCCAATGAGCAGTTCTTC.

Only a few counts were recorded for this clonotype. The chain is built from TRBV18 and TRBJ1-2; D not certain. This CDR3 comprises 16 residues. V was pared by 3 bases and J by 0 bases, with 14 bases between. Germline V gives CDR1 KGHSH, CDR2 LQKENI. The CDR3 loop is CASSPETIATNYGYTF. Written as DNA, the CDR3 is TGTGCCAGCTCACCGGAGACAATCGCGACTAACTATGGCTACACCTTC.